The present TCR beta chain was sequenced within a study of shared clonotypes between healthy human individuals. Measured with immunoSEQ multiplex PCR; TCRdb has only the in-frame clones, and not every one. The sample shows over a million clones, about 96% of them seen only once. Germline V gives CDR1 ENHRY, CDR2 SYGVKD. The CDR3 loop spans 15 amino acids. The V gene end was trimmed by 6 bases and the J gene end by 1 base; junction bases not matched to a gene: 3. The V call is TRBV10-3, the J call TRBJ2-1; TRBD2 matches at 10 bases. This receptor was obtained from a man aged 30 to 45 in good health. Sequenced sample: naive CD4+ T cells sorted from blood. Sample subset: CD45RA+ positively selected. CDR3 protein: CAIRGTSESYNEQFF. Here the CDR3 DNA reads TGTGCCATCAGAGGGACTAGCGAATCCTACAATGAGCAGTTCTTC.